This T cell receptor beta chain appears in the sequencing data of a study of T cell repertoires in cytomegalovirus infection. TCRdb ran MiXCR on the reads and lists one entry per CDR3 protein. This sample has 700,000 to 950,000 distinct CDR3 sequences, with 32% found just once. Turning to this clonotype: Its specificity is unknown.

With 4 bases clipped from V and 7 bases from J, the junction kept 13 bases outside the gene matches. This CDR3 contains 17 residues. CDR1 is SGHAT and CDR2 is FQNNGV in the germline V gene. The chain carries TRBV11-2 and TRBJ1-6, with TRBD1 identical over 7 bases. The receptor was derived from a human donor in good health (CMV status not recorded). Some clones in this sample may be carry-over from other donors' samples. Source: cultured CD8+ T cells from PBMCs, taken from culture after CMV antigen stimulation. The CDR3 loop reads CASSSQSGGAGNSPLHF. As DNA, the CDR3 is TGTGCCAGCAGCTCGCAATCAGGGGGTGCTGGGAATTCACCCCTCCACTTT.